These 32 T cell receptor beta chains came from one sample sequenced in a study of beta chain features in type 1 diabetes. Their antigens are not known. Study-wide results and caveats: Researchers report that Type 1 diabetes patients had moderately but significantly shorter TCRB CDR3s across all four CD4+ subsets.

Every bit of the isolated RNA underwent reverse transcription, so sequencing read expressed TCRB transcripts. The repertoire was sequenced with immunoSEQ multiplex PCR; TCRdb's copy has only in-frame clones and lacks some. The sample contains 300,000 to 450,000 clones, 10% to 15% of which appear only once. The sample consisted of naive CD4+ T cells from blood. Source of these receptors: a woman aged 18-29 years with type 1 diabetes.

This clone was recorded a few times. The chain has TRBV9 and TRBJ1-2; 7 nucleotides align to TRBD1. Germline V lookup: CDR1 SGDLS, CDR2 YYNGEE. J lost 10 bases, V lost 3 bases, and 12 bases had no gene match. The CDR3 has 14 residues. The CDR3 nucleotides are TGTGCCAGCAGCGCGCTTGGGACAGCTAGATCCTACACCTTC. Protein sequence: CASSALGTARSYTF. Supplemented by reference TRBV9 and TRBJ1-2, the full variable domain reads DSGVTQTPKHLITATGQRVTLRCSPRSGDLSVYWYQQSLDQGLQFLIQYYNGEERAKGNILERFSAQQFPDLHSELNLSSLELGDSALYFCASSALGTARSYTFGSGTRLTVV.

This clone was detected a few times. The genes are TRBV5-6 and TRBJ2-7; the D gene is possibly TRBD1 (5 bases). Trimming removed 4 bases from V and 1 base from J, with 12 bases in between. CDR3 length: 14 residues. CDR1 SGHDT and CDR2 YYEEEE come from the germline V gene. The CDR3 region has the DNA TGTGCCAGCAGCCCAGCACAGGAATCCTACGAGCAGTACTTC. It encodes CASSPAQESYEQYF.

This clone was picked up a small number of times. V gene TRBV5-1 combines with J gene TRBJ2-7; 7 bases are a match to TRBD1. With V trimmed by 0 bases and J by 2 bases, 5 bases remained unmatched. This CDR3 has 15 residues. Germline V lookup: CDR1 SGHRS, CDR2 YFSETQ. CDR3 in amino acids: CASSLGDSETYEQYF. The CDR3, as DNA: TGCGCCAGCAGCTTGGGGGACAGTGAAACCTACGAGCAGTACTTC.

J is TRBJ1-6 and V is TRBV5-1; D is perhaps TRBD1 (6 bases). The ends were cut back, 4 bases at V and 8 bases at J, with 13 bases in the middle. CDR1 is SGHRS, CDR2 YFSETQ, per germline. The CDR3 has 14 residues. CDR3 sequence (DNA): TGCGCCAGCAGCCTTACAGGGACCGATTCACCCCTCCACTTT. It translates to CASSLTGTDSPLHF. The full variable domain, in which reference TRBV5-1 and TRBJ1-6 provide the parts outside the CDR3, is KAGVTQTPRYLIKTRGQQVTLSCSPISGHRSVSWYQQTPGQGLQFLFEYFSETQRNKGNFPGRFSGRQFSNSRSEMNVSTLELGDSALYLCASSLTGTDSPLHFGNGTRLTVT.

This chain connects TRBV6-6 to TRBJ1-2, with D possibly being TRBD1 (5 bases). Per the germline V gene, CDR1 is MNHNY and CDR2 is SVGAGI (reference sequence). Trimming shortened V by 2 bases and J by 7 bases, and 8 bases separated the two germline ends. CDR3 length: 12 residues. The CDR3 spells CASSYRGGGYTF. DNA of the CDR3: TGTGCCAGCAGTTACAGGGGTGGTGGCTACACCTTC.

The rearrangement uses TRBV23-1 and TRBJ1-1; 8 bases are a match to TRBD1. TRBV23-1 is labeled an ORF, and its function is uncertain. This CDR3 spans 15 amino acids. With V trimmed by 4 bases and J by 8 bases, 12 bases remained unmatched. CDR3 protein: CASSPLDRVKDEAFF. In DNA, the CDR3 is TGCGCCAGCAGTCCCTTGGACAGGGTTAAGGACGAAGCTTTCTTT.

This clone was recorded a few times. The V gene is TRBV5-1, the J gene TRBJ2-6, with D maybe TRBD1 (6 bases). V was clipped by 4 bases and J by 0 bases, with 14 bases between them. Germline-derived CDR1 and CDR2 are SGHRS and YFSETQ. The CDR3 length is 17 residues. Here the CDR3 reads CASSDAGASSGANVLTF. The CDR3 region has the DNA TGCGCCAGCAGCGACGCAGGGGCCAGCTCTGGGGCCAACGTCCTGACTTTC.

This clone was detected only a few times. CDR3 in DNA: TGTGCCAGCAGCTTGGGTCTAGCGGGAGGCGTCTACAATGAGCAGTTCTTC. It codes for CASSLGLAGGVYNEQFF. This sequence joins TRBV11-3 and TRBJ2-1; TRBD2 aligns across 11 bases. CDR3 size: 17 residues. V shed 3 bases and J 3 bases; nucleotides not matched to a gene: 7. Per the germline V gene, CDR1 is SGHNT and CDR2 is YENEEA.

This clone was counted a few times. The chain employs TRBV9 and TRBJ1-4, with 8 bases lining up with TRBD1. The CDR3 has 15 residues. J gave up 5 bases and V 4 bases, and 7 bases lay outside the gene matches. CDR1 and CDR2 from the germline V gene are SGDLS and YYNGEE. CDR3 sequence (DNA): TGTGCCAGCAGCCCCCTAGGACAGGGAAATGAAAAACTGTTTTTT. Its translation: CASSPLGQGNEKLFF.

The CDR3 DNA reads TGTGCCAGCTCACCAGAACGGGGGGAGAGAAATGAGCAGTTCTTC. This sequence encodes CASSPERGERNEQFF. The rearrangement links TRBV18 to TRBJ2-1; the match to TRBD2 covers 7 bases. The CDR3 totals 15 residues. With V trimmed by 2 bases and J by 7 bases, 8 bases remained unmatched. In germline, CDR1 is KGHSH, CDR2 LQKENI.

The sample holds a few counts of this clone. The CDR3 DNA reads TGCGCCAGCAGCCCGGGACTCACAAAAGAGACCCAGTACTTC. This gives the protein CASSPGLTKETQYF. The chain has TRBV5-1 and TRBJ2-5; D is perhaps TRBD2 (6 bases). The CDR3 has 14 amino acids. Germline values: CDR1 SGHRS, CDR2 YFSETQ. V dropped 4 bases and J dropped 3 bases, with 13 bases sitting between them.

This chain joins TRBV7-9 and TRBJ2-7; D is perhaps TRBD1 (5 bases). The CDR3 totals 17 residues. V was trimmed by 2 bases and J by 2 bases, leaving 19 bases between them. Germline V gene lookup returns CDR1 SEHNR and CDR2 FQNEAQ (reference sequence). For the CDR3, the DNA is TGTGCCAGCAGCTTAATGGTGGACACCCTCTGGACCTACGAGCAGTACTTC. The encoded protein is CASSLMVDTLWTYEQYF.

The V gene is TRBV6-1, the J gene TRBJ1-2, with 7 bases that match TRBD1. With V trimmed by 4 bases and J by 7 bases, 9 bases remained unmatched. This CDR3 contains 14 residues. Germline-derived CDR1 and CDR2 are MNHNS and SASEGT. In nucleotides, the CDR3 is TGTGCCAGCAGTGGGGAATTTAACAGGGGTGGCTACACCTTC. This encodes CASSGEFNRGGYTF.

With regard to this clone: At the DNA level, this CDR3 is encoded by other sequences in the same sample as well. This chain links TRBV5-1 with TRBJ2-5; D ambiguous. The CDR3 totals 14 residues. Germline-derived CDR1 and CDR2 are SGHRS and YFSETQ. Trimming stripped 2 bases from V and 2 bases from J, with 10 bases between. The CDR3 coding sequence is TGCGCCAGCAGCTTAGGCACAGTACAAGAGACCCAGTACTTC. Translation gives CASSLGTVQETQYF. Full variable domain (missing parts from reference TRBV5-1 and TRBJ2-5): KAGVTQTPRYLIKTRGQQVTLSCSPISGHRSVSWYQQTPGQGLQFLFEYFSETQRNKGNFPGRFSGRQFSNSRSEMNVSTLELGDSALYLCASSLGTVQETQYFGPGTRLLVL.

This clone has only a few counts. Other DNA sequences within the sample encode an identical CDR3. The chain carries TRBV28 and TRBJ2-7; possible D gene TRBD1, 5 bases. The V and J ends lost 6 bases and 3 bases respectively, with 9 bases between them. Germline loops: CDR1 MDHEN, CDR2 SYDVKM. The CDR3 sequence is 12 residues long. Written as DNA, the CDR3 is TGTGCCAGCAGCTCACAGGTCTACGAGCAGTACTTC. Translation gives CASSSQVYEQYF.

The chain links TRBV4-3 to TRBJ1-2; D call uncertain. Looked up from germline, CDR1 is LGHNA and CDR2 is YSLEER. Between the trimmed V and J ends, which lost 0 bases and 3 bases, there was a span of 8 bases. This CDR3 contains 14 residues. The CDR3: CASSQDVRDYGYTF. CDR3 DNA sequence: TGCGCCAGCAGCCAAGATGTCCGGGACTATGGCTACACCTTC.

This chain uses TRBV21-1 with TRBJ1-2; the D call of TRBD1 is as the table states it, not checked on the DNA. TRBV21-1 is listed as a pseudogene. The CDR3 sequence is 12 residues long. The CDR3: CASSNRVYGYTF. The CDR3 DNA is TGTGCCAGCAGCAACAGGGTGTATGGCTACACCTTC.

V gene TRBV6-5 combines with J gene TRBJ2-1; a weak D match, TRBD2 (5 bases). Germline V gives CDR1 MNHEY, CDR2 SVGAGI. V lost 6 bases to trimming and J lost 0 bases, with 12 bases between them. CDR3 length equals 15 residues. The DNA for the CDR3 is TGTGCCAGCAGACCCCCGGGGTTCTCCTACAATGAGCAGTTCTTC. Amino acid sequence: CASRPPGFSYNEQFF.

CDR3 protein: CASSQDLLTSGEQFF. For the CDR3, the DNA is TGTGCCAGCAGCCAAGATCTTTTGACTAGCGGTGAGCAGTTCTTC. The chain carries TRBV4-2 and TRBJ2-1; 9 bases line up with TRBD2. The CDR3 consists of 15 residues. Germline CDR1 reads LGHNA; CDR2 reads YNFKEQ. The ends lost 0 bases at V and 9 bases at J; junction bases unmatched: 6.

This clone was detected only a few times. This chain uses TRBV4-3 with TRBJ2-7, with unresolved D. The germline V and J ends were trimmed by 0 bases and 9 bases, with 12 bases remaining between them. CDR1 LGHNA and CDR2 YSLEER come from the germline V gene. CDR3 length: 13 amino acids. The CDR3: CASSQDPQTGQYF. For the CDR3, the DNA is TGCGCCAGCAGCCAAGATCCCCAGACTGGGCAGTACTTC.

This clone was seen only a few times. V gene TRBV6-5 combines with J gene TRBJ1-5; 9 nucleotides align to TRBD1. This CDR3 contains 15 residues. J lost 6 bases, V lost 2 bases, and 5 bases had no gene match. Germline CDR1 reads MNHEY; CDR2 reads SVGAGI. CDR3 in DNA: TGTGCCAGCAGTTACGGGACAGGGTTGAGTCAGCCCCAGCATTTT. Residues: CASSYGTGLSQPQHF.

The CDR3 sequence is CASSRPGQNTEAFF. The CDR3 bases are TGTGCCAGCAGCAGACCGGGACAAAACACTGAAGCTTTCTTT. The J gene is TRBJ1-1, the V gene TRBV7-9; a weak D match, TRBD1 (6 bases). This CDR3 is built from 14 residues. V shed 5 bases and J shed 2 bases, with 12 bases lying between them. Germline-derived CDR1 and CDR2 are SEHNR and FQNEAQ (reference sequence). The full variable domain, its missing parts supplied by reference TRBV7-9 and TRBJ1-1, is DTGVSQNPRHKITKRGQNVTFRCDPISEHNRLYWYRQTLGQGPEFLTYFQNEAQLEKSRLLSDRFSAERPKGSFSTLEIQRTEQGDSAMYLCASSRPGQNTEAFFGQGTRLTVV.

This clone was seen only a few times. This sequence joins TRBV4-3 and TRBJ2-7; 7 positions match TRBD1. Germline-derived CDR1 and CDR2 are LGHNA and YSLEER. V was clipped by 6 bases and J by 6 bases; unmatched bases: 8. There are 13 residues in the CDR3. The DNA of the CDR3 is TGCGCCAGCAGGAAAACAGGGGCGAGCGAGCAGTACTTC. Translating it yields CASRKTGASEQYF.

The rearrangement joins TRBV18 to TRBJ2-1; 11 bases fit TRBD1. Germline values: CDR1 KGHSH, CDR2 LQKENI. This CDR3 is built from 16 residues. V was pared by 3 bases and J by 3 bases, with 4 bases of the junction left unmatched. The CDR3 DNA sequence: TGTGCCAGCTCACCTACGGGGACAGGGGGCTACAATGAGCAGTTCTTC. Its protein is CASSPTGTGGYNEQFF. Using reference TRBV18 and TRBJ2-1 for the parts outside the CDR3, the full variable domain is NAGVMQNPRHLVRRRGQEARLRCSPMKGHSHVYWYRQLPEEGLKFMVYLQKENIIDESGMPKERFSAEFPKEGPSILRIQQVVRGDSAAYFCASSPTGTGGYNEQFFGPGTRLTVL.

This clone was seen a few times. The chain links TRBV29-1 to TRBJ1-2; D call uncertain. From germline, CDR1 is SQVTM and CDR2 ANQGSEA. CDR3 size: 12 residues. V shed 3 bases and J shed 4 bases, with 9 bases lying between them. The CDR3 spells CSVDSPVYGYTF. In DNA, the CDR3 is TGCAGCGTTGATTCGCCAGTCTATGGCTACACCTTC.

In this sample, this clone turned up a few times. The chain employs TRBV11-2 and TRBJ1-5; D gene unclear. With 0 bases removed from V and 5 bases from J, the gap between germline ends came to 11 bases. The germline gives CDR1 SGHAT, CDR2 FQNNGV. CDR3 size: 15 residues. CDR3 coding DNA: TGTGCCAGCAGCTTAGAGGGTAGCTCCCATCAGCCCCAGCATTTT. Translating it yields CASSLEGSSHQPQHF.

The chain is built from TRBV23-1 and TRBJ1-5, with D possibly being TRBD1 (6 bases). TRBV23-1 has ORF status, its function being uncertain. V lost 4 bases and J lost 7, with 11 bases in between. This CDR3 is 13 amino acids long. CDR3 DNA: TGCGCCAGCAGTCCTTGGGGGGGCCAGCCCCAGCATTTT. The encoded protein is CASSPWGGQPQHF.

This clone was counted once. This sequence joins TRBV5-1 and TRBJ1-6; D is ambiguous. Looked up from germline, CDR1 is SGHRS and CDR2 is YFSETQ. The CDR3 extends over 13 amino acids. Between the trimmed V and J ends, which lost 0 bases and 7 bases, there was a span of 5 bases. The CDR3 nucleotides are TGCGCCAGCAGCTTGGGGGAGAATTCACCCCTCCACTTT. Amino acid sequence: CASSLGENSPLHF.

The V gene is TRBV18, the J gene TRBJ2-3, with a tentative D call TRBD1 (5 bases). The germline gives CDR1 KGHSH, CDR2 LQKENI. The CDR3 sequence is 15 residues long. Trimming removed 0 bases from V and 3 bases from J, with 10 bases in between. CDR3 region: CASSPPSRGTDTQYF. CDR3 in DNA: TGTGCCAGCTCACCACCGTCAAGGGGAACAGATACGCAGTATTTT.

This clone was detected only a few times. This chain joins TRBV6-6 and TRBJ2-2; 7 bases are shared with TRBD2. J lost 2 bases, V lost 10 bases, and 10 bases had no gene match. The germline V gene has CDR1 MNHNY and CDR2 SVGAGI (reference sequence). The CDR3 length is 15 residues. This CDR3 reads CATPQRGDNTGELFF. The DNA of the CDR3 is TGTGCCACCCCCCAGCGGGGTGATAACACCGGGGAGCTGTTTTTT.

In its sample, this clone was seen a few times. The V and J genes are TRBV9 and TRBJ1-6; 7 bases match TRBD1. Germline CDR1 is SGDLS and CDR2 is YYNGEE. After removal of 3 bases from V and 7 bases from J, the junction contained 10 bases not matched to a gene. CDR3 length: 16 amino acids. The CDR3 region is CASSARSGTANSPLHF. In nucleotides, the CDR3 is TGTGCCAGCAGCGCAAGATCCGGGACAGCCAATTCACCCCTCCACTTT.

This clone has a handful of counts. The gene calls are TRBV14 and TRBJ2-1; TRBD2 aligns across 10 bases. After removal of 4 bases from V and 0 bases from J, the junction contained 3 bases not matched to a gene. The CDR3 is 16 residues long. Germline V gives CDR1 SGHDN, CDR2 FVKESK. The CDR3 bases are TGTGCCAGCAGCCTAGCGGGGGGTAACTCCTACAATGAGCAGTTCTTC. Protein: CASSLAGGNSYNEQFF.